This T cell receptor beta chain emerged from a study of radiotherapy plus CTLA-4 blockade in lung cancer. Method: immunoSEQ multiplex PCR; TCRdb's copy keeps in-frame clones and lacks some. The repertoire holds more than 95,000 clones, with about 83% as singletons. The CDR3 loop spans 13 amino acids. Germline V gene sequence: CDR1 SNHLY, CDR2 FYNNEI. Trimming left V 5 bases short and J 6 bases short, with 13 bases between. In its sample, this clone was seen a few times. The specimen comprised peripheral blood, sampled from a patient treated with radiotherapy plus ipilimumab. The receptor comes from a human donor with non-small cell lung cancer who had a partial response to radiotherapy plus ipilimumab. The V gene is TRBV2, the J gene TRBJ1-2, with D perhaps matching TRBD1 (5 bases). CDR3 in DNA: TGTGCCAGCAGTCACGACAGTGTGGATGGCTACACCTTC. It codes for CASSHDSVDGYTF.